One T cell receptor (beta chain) is described in this entry. Its specificity is unknown. Some clones are missing from TCRdb's copy, which holds only in-frame ones; the method was immunoSEQ multiplex PCR. Of about 89,000 clones listed, 70% to 80% were seen once; the top ten hold under 35%. The CDR3 is made up of 13 amino acids. Looked up from germline, CDR1 is WSHSY and CDR2 is SAAADI. The V end was cut by 7 bases, the J end by 5 bases, with 14 bases between. The data belong to a study of cytotoxic CD8 clonotypes in ibrutinib-treated CLL. Study context: Response material was collected after a median approximately 11 months of treatment, range 6 to 36. Overall study results and limits: Public clonotypes proved infrequent, and on treatment they shrank or remained steady. Sustained-remission and progressing patients had unequal sampling times. A rise in clonality was seen at ibrutinib response, and a fall back toward baseline was seen at progression.

The chain uses TRBV10-2 and TRBJ1-1; D call uncertain. The receptor comes from a human donor with chronic lymphocytic leukemia. The sequences come from PBMCs, collected after 12 months of ibrutinib treatment. CDR3 residues: CASKPPGGTEAFF. Here the CDR3 DNA reads TGCGCCAGCAAACCCCCGGGCGGTACTGAAGCTTTCTTT.